What follows are 26 T cell receptor beta chains derived from one specimen sequenced in a study of blood T cell repertoires in COVID-19. Generated by immunoSEQ multiplex PCR, the TCRdb table keeps only in-frame clones and is missing some. The table shows fewer than 400,000 clones, with 75% to 90% occurring only once. Specimen: PBMCs or T cells enriched from blood (not recorded which). The receptors stem from a woman aged 25-40 years who had been exposed to COVID-19.

This sequence joins TRBV2 and TRBJ1-5; unclear D gene. Germline CDR1 SNHLY, CDR2 FYNNEI. The CDR3 has 13 amino acids. Trimming cost V 1 base and J 5 bases, with 6 bases left between them. Here the CDR3 reads CASSEDGDQPQHF. CDR3 nucleotides: TGTGCCAGCAGTGAAGACGGGGATCAGCCCCAGCATTTT.

The chain is built from TRBV9 and TRBJ1-6; D is possibly TRBD1 (6 bases). Germline loops: CDR1 SGDLS, CDR2 YYNGEE. The CDR3 spans 14 residues. The V and J ends lost 3 bases and 10 bases respectively, with 14 bases between them. The CDR3 DNA is TGTGCCAGCAGCGCTGAACAGGGAAACTCACCCCTCCACTTT. Its protein product is CASSAEQGNSPLHF.

This chain links TRBV10-1 with TRBJ2-3; D is undetermined. Germline V gene lookup returns CDR1 WNHNN and CDR2 SYGVQD (reference sequence). CDR3 length equals 11 residues. With 3 bases removed from V and 8 bases from J, the gap between germline ends came to 6 bases. The CDR3 nucleotides read TGCGCCAGCAGTGATAGTAGTACGCAGTATTTT. Its translation is CASSDSSTQYF.

The chain carries TRBV28 and TRBJ1-6; a possible D gene is TRBD1 (5 bases). Per germline, CDR1 MDHEN and CDR2 SYDVKM. This CDR3 is built from 17 residues. Between the trimmed V and J ends, which lost 7 bases and 1 base, there was a span of 17 bases. CDR3 nucleotides: TGTGCCAGCAAAAAAGGGGAGGGTCGGTCCTATAATTCACCCCTCCACTTT. The encoded protein is CASKKGEGRSYNSPLHF. The full variable domain, in which reference TRBV28 and TRBJ1-6 provide the parts outside the CDR3, is DVKVTQSSRYLVKRTGEKVFLECVQDMDHENMFWYRQDPGLGLRLIYFSYDVKMKEKGDIPEGYSVSREKKERFSLILESASTNQTSMYLCASKKGEGRSYNSPLHFGNGTRLTVT.

The rearrangement joins TRBV19 to TRBJ2-1, with TRBD2 identical over 11 bases. J was trimmed by 3 bases and V by 4 bases; bases with no gene match: 5. CDR1 is LNHDA and CDR2 is SQIVND in the germline V gene (reference sequence). The CDR3 consists of 16 residues. The CDR3 here is CASSKTSGGNYNEQFF. CDR3 coding DNA: TGTGCCAGTAGTAAAACTAGCGGGGGAAACTACAATGAGCAGTTCTTC.

The chain uses TRBV14 and TRBJ2-7; 10 positions agree with TRBD1. CDR1 SGHDN and CDR2 FVKESK come from the germline V gene. With V trimmed by 2 bases and J by 3 bases, 10 bases remained unmatched. This CDR3 has 17 amino acids. The CDR3 is CASSQRKGWDRGYEQYF. For the CDR3, the DNA is TGTGCCAGCAGCCAAAGGAAAGGTTGGGACAGGGGCTACGAGCAGTACTTC.

The J gene is TRBJ2-7, the V gene TRBV30, with D possibly TRBD2 on 5 matching bases. CDR3 size: 11 residues. Trimming cost V 8 bases and J 5 bases, with 13 bases left between them. CDR1 is GTSNPN and CDR2 is SVGIG in the germline V gene (reference sequence). This chain's CDR3 is CAAGSPHEQYF. The DNA of the CDR3 is TGTGCCGCGGGCAGTCCGCACGAGCAGTACTTC. Based on the CDR3 plus reference TRBV30 and TRBJ2-7, the full variable domain is SQTIHQWPATLVQPVGSPLSLECTVEGTSNPNLYWYRQAAGRGLQLLFYSVGIGQISSEVPQNLSASRPQDRQFILSSKKLLLSDSGFYLCAAGSPHEQYFGPGTRLTVT.

V gene TRBV2 combines with J gene TRBJ2-3; 9 bases align to TRBD1. Germline-derived CDR1 and CDR2 are SNHLY and FYNNEI. CDR3 length: 15 amino acids. Losses at the gene ends were 10 bases for V and 2 bases for J; bases not matched to a gene: 10. CDR3 residues: CANRGRSSVTDTQYF. The CDR3 DNA reads TGTGCCAACAGGGGGCGTAGTTCTGTCACAGATACGCAGTATTTT.

The chain uses TRBV11-2 and TRBJ2-3; D is perhaps TRBD1 (6 bases). CDR1 is SGHAT, CDR2 FQNNGV, per germline. This CDR3 region has 15 residues. Trimming pared 3 bases from V and 1 base from J, leaving 11 bases between. The CDR3 spells CASSFLAGGTDTQYF. CDR3 nucleotides: TGTGCCAGCAGCTTCCTAGCAGGGGGCACAGATACGCAGTATTTT.

As regards this clone: This CDR3 is also generated by other DNA sequences in the sample. V usage is TRBV28 and J usage is TRBJ1-2, with a weak D call TRBD1 (5 bases). CDR1 is MDHEN, CDR2 SYDVKM, per germline. Trimming shortened V by 7 bases and J by 5 bases, and 8 bases separated the two germline ends. The CDR3 spans 11 residues. For the CDR3, the DNA is TGTGCCAGCACGCAGGGTTATGGCTACACCTTC. It yields the protein CASTQGYGYTF.

This clone has a handful of counts. The chain combines TRBV7-2 with TRBJ1-3, with D unclear. The CDR3 has 14 residues. Germline values: CDR1 SGHTA, CDR2 FQGNSA. V lost 5 bases and J lost 2, with 10 bases in between. CDR3 protein: CASSLPGTGNTIYF. For the CDR3, the DNA is TGTGCCAGCAGCCTGCCGGGAACTGGAAACACCATATATTTT.

The chain combines TRBV6-1 with TRBJ1-2; no clear D gene. V lost 3 bases to trimming and J lost 4 bases, with 9 bases between them. Germline loops: CDR1 MNHNS, CDR2 SASEGT. The CDR3 sequence is 13 residues long. The CDR3 DNA follows: TGTGCCAGCAGTGAGGCAGGAATCTATGGCTACACCTTC. Translation: CASSEAGIYGYTF.

The V and J genes are TRBV30 and TRBJ1-4; no reliable D call. This CDR3 is built from 15 residues. Trimming removed 6 bases from V and 6 bases from J, with 20 bases in between. Germline assignment: CDR1 GTSNPN and CDR2 SVGIG (reference sequence). The DNA for the CDR3 is TGTGCCTGTTCCCTAATCGGGTCCGGTCATGAAAAACTGTTTTTT. Translating it yields CACSLIGSGHEKLFF.

The genes are TRBV10-2 and TRBJ2-3, with unresolved D. CDR3 size: 13 residues. Trimming removed 6 bases from V and 3 bases from J, with 10 bases in between. CDR1 and CDR2 (germline): WSHSY, SAAADI. The CDR3, as DNA: TGCGCCAGCAGGCCTCTATTAACAGATACGCAGTATTTT. Protein product: CASRPLLTDTQYF.

The chain has TRBV9 and TRBJ2-7; possible D gene TRBD2, 7 bases. With 3 bases removed from V and 4 bases from J, the gap between germline ends came to 11 bases. This CDR3 has 13 amino acids. The germline V gene encodes CDR1 SGDLS and CDR2 YYNGEE. As DNA, the CDR3 is TGTGCCAGCAGCGCGGGGGGCCCTTACGAGCAGTACTTC. As protein: CASSAGGPYEQYF.

This clone was counted a single time. The chain links TRBV4-1 to TRBJ1-5; tentative D call: TRBD1 (6 bases). Germline CDR1 is MGHRA and CDR2 is YSYEKL. This CDR3 comprises 17 residues. The germline V and J ends were trimmed by 1 base and 4 bases, with 17 bases remaining between them. The CDR3 nucleotides are TGCGCCAGCAGCCAAGGTCTACAGGGAACCAATAATCAGCCCCAGCATTTT. Its protein product is CASSQGLQGTNNQPQHF.

The V and J genes are TRBV19 and TRBJ1-2, with 11 bases that match TRBD1. V lost 6 bases, J lost 7 bases, and 4 bases stayed unmatched. This CDR3 has 13 amino acids. The germline V gene has CDR1 LNHDA and CDR2 SQIVND (reference sequence). The CDR3 here is CASRGDRGSGYTF. Here the CDR3 DNA reads TGTGCCAGTAGGGGGGACAGGGGGTCTGGCTACACCTTC. The full variable domain, its missing parts supplied by reference TRBV19 and TRBJ1-2, is DGGITQSPKYLFRKEGQNVTLSCEQNLNHDAMYWYRQDPGQGLRLIYYSQIVNDFQKGDIAEGYSVSREKKESFPLTVTSAQKNPTAFYLCASRGDRGSGYTFGSGTRLTVV.

The chain uses TRBV27 and TRBJ2-2; the match to TRBD2 covers 8 bases. The CDR3 extends over 19 amino acids. Germline CDR1 and CDR2: MNHEY and SMNVEV (reference sequence). After removal of 3 bases from V and 4 bases from J, the junction contained 16 bases not matched to a gene. The CDR3 bases are TGTGCCAGCAGTTTGGGGCAGGGATCGGGACTAGGGGTCACCGGGGAGCTGTTTTTT. Amino acid sequence: CASSLGQGSGLGVTGELFF.

The chain is built from TRBV6-5 and TRBJ2-1; TRBD2 matches 8 bases. CDR3 length: 15 amino acids. With 2 bases clipped from V and 5 bases from J, the junction kept 5 bases outside the gene matches. Germline V CDR1 and CDR2: MNHEY, SVGAGI. CDR3 DNA: TGTGCCAGCAGTTACGCGGGACTAGTGAACAATGAGCAGTTCTTC. Its protein is CASSYAGLVNNEQFF.

The chain employs TRBV3-1 (or the pseudogene TRBV3-2) and TRBJ1-6; no reliable D call. The V end lost 0 bases, the J end lost 8 bases, and 14 bases lay between the germline ends. There are 16 residues in the CDR3. The germline V gene has CDR1 LGHDT and CDR2 YNNKEL (reference sequence). The CDR3 spells CASSQDFYSGYSPLHF. Here the CDR3 DNA reads TGTGCCAGCAGCCAAGATTTCTACTCGGGGTATTCACCCCTCCACTTT.

The rearrangement links TRBV19 to TRBJ2-2, with a weak D call TRBD2 (5 bases). The V gene's germline CDR1 is LNHDA and CDR2 SQIVND (reference sequence). Trimming cost V 6 bases and J 6 bases, with 20 bases left between them. The CDR3 covers 16 residues. The CDR3 DNA reads TGTGCCAGTAGAATAACCCACCGGACTGCTGCCGGGGAGCTGTTTTTT. The encoded protein is CASRITHRTAAGELFF.

The V and J genes are TRBV5-6 and TRBJ2-7; D ambiguous. The CDR3 has 14 amino acids. Germline CDR1 reads SGHDT; CDR2 reads YYEEEE. Trimming took 0 bases from V and 2 from J, leaving 9 bases between them. The CDR3 loop reads CASSLGGGTYEQYF. The CDR3 DNA reads TGTGCCAGCAGCTTGGGTGGCGGAACCTACGAGCAGTACTTC.

This chain connects TRBV30 to TRBJ1-3; D gene uncertain. Germline V lookup: CDR1 GTSNPN, CDR2 SVGIG (reference sequence). Trimming pared 4 bases from V and 3 bases from J, leaving 7 bases between. The CDR3 loop spans 12 amino acids. The CDR3 nucleotides read TGTGCCTGGACCCGCGTTGGAAACACCATATATTTT. This encodes CAWTRVGNTIYF.

This chain joins TRBV7-3 and TRBJ1-1, with 9 bases fitting TRBD1. The CDR3 extends over 15 amino acids. CDR1 SGHTA and CDR2 FQGTGA come from the germline V gene. V lost 5 bases to trimming and J lost 0 bases; unmatched junction nucleotides: 4. The DNA for the CDR3 is TGTGCCAGCAGCCCTGGGACAGGGTTGAACACTGAAGCTTTCTTT. Protein product: CASSPGTGLNTEAFF.

The chain has TRBV27 and TRBJ1-3; tentatively, D is TRBD1 (5 bases). The CDR3 is made up of 16 amino acids. V lost 4 bases and J 6 bases, leaving 19 bases between the germline ends. Germline V gene lookup returns CDR1 MNHEY and CDR2 SMNVEV (reference sequence). The CDR3 sequence: CASSSVGGVIENTIYF. The CDR3 DNA follows: TGTGCCAGCAGTTCGGTCGGGGGGGTAATAGAAAACACCATATATTTT.

This sequence joins TRBV5-1 and TRBJ1-1; D unclear. The CDR3 consists of 15 residues. CDR1 SGHRS and CDR2 YFSETQ come from the germline V gene. V was pared by 0 bases and J by 3 bases, with 12 bases between. CDR3 nucleotides: TGCGCCAGCAGCTTGGCCGGAAGACGGGACACTGAAGCTTTCTTT. This codes for CASSLAGRRDTEAFF.